The next 29 T cell receptor beta chains were all read from a single sample in a study of identical twins. TCRdb fed the 5' RACE reads into MiXCR, producing one record per CDR3 protein. The profile shows hundreds of thousands of distinct CDR3 sequences, 20% to 25% of them singletons. The sample also formed part of further work on T cells expressing NK-cell markers.

Input material: PBMCs. These receptors were collected from a woman in her late teens or twenties in good health.

Many counts were recorded for this clonotype. The chain carries TRBV7-9 and TRBJ1-6; no firm D call. V lost 0 bases and J lost 9, with 0 bases in between. The germline V gene encodes CDR1 SEHNR and CDR2 FQNEAQ (reference sequence). This CDR3 has 11 residues. DNA of the CDR3: TGTGCCAGCAGCTTAGCTTCACCCCTCCACTTT. It codes for CASSLASPLHF.

The rearrangement joins TRBV5-5 to TRBJ2-7, with unresolved D. Germline lookup yields CDR1 SGHKS and CDR2 YYEKEE (reference sequence). V was cut by 0 bases and J by 3 bases, with 7 bases left in between. CDR3 length: 13 amino acids. CDR3 sequence reads: CASSLGHNYEQYF. The CDR3 nucleotides read TGTGCCAGCAGCTTGGGACATAACTACGAGCAGTACTTC.

The J gene is TRBJ2-5, the V gene TRBV4-1, with D perhaps TRBD1 (5 bases). Per germline, CDR1 MGHRA and CDR2 YSYEKL. The CDR3 consists of 15 residues. V lost 1 base and J lost 6, with 15 bases in between. CDR3 DNA: TGCGCCAGCAGCCAAGGCCCAGACAGAGTCCAGACCCAGTACTTC. Its protein product is CASSQGPDRVQTQYF.

The V and J genes are TRBV7-9 and TRBJ1-4; possible D gene TRBD1, 6 bases. Germline assignment: CDR1 SEHNR and CDR2 FQNEAQ (reference sequence). V lost 5 bases and J lost 3, with 13 bases in between. The length of the CDR3 is 15 residues. The CDR3 DNA sequence: TGTGCCAGCAGCCCCCTCCCAGGGGCTAATGAAAAACTGTTTTTT. It is translated as CASSPLPGANEKLFF.

This clonotype was seen only a few times. The rearrangement uses TRBV3-1 and TRBJ2-3; unclear D gene. The CDR3 spans 15 residues. V lost 1 base to trimming and J lost 0 bases, with 8 bases between them. Germline CDR1 LGHDT, CDR2 YNNKEL (reference sequence). The CDR3 sequence: CASSQGARSTDTQYF. CDR3 nucleotides: TGTGCCAGCAGCCAAGGTGCCCGGAGCACAGATACGCAGTATTTT.

J is TRBJ2-2 and V is TRBV29-1, with D perhaps matching TRBD1 (5 bases). V was shortened by 4 bases and J by 7 bases, with 10 bases between the two germline ends. Germline V gene data show CDR1 as SQVTM and CDR2 as ANQGSEA. This CDR3 has 12 amino acids. DNA of the CDR3: TGCAGCGTTGCAGGGCGGAACGGGGAGCTGTTTTTT. Encoded protein: CSVAGRNGELFF.

The gene calls are TRBV11-2 and TRBJ2-1, with D possibly being TRBD2 (6 bases). V dropped 0 bases and J dropped 10 bases, with 13 bases sitting between them. CDR3 length: 14 residues. Germline-derived CDR1 and CDR2 are SGHAT and FQNNGV. The CDR3: CASSLESELAEQFF. The CDR3 bases are TGTGCCAGCAGCTTAGAAAGCGAGCTAGCGGAGCAGTTCTTC.

V is TRBV5-1 and J is TRBJ2-7; 9 nucleotides align to TRBD2. Losses at the gene ends were 6 bases for V and 0 bases for J; bases not matched to a gene: 4. Germline assignment: CDR1 SGHRS and CDR2 YFSETQ. CDR3 length: 14 residues. CDR3 sequence: CASTSGTSSYEQYF. In nucleotides, the CDR3 is TGCGCCAGCACTAGCGGGACTAGCTCCTACGAGCAGTACTTC. Looking up the rest from reference TRBV5-1 and TRBJ2-7 gives the full variable domain: KAGVTQTPRYLIKTRGQQVTLSCSPISGHRSVSWYQQTPGQGLQFLFEYFSETQRNKGNFPGRFSGRQFSNSRSEMNVSTLELGDSALYLCASTSGTSSYEQYFGPGTRLTVT.

This clonotype was detected a few times. This chain links TRBV12-3 or TRBV12-4 with TRBJ2-4, with D perhaps TRBD2 (6 bases). V gave up 7 bases and J gave up 7 bases, with 14 bases separating them. The CDR3 contains 13 residues. This CDR3 reads CASTRREMNIQYF. CDR3 in DNA: TGTGCCAGCACCCGCCGGGAGATGAACATTCAGTACTTC.

The table lists this clonotype with a few counts. V gene TRBV7-9 combines with J gene TRBJ1-1; D possibly corresponds to TRBD1 (5 bases). Between the trimmed V and J ends, which lost 7 bases and 1 base, there was a span of 19 bases. The CDR3 loop spans 16 amino acids. The V gene's germline CDR1 is SEHNR and CDR2 FQNEAQ (reference sequence). CDR3 nucleotide sequence: TGTGCCAGCAATAACCGGGACCGCAAAAGGAACACTGAAGCTTTCTTT. Its translation: CASNNRDRKRNTEAFF.

For this clonotype: This may stem from a read error, because a much larger clone lies one nucleotide away. J is TRBJ2-1 and V is TRBV10-3, with 8 bases lining up with TRBD2. This CDR3 spans 13 amino acids. CDR1 is ENHRY and CDR2 is SYGVKD in the germline V gene. For the CDR3, the DNA is TGTGCCTCCGGAAGCGGGAGTGTCAATGTGCAGTTCTTC. Protein product: CASGSGSVNVQFF.

V gene TRBV12-3 or TRBV12-4 combines with J gene TRBJ2-5; D call uncertain. The CDR3 runs 13 residues. Trimming removed 5 bases from V and 4 bases from J, with 11 bases in between. CDR3 bases: TGTGCCAGCAGTCCCCGCCACTTAGAGACCCAGTACTTC. Protein product: CASSPRHLETQYF.

This sequence joins TRBV20-1 and TRBJ2-7; 8 nucleotides line up with TRBD1. The trim removed 0 bases at V and 3 bases at J, leaving 4 bases unmatched. CDR1 is DFQATT, CDR2 SNEGSKA, per germline (reference sequence). The CDR3 covers 14 residues. The CDR3 protein is CSARDIQGGYEQYF. In DNA, the CDR3 is TGCAGTGCTAGAGATATACAGGGGGGCTACGAGCAGTACTTC.

This clonotype has more than one count but fewer than ten. The chain is built from TRBV25-1 and TRBJ2-1; 9 bases map to TRBD2. Unmatched junction bases numbered 11, after V lost 5 bases and J lost 6 bases. The germline V gene encodes CDR1 MGHDK and CDR2 SYGVNS. The CDR3 is 16 amino acids. CDR3 loop: CASSRHLAGSRNEQFF. In DNA form, the CDR3 reads TGTGCCAGCAGTAGGCACCTAGCGGGGTCCCGCAATGAGCAGTTCTTC.

The rearrangement joins TRBV20-1 to TRBJ2-5; 10 nucleotides line up with TRBD1. Looked up from germline, CDR1 is DFQATT and CDR2 is SNEGSKA (reference sequence). V shed 6 bases and J 5 bases; nucleotides not matched to a gene: 12. The CDR3 has 15 amino acids. CDR3 in amino acids: CSALIGQGGLETQYF. CDR3 nucleotides: TGCAGTGCCCTCATCGGACAGGGGGGTTTGGAGACCCAGTACTTC.

This clonotype was counted a few times. The chain is built from TRBV6-5 and TRBJ1-2, with 8 positions matching TRBD1. V lost 4 bases and J lost 8; bases outside the gene matches: 9. CDR1 is MNHEY, CDR2 SVGAGI, per germline. This CDR3 has 14 residues. CDR3 protein: CASSFSGGLEGYTF. CDR3 DNA sequence: TGTGCCAGCAGTTTCTCAGGGGGCCTAGAAGGCTACACCTTC.

The chain has TRBV10-3 and TRBJ2-1, with D possibly being TRBD1 or TRBD2 (6 bases each). The CDR3 length is 13 residues. V was cut by 3 bases and J by 8 bases, with 11 bases left in between. In germline, CDR1 is ENHRY, CDR2 SYGVKD. CDR3 region: CAISEGGKYEQFF. The CDR3 region has the DNA TGTGCCATCAGTGAAGGGGGGAAATATGAGCAGTTCTTC.

This rearrangement joins TRBV6-2 or TRBV6-3 to TRBJ2-7; TRBD2 agrees at 8 bases. Germline CDR1 and CDR2: MNHEY and SVGEGT. This CDR3 is 15 amino acids long. V lost 2 bases to trimming and J lost 2 bases; unmatched junction nucleotides: 5. The CDR3 reads CASSYRSGGPYEQYF. In DNA form, the CDR3 reads TGTGCCAGCAGTTACCGGTCGGGAGGGCCCTACGAGCAGTACTTC.

V gene TRBV27 combines with J gene TRBJ2-2, with 12 bases matching TRBD2. With V trimmed by 5 bases and J by 4 bases, 8 bases remained unmatched. This CDR3 contains 17 residues. Germline CDR1 reads MNHEY; CDR2 reads SMNVEV (reference sequence). CDR3 DNA: TGTGCCAGCAGTGCCCTCACTAGCGGGAGGCCCACCGGGGAGCTGTTTTTT. As protein: CASSALTSGRPTGELFF.

This clonotype was counted between two and nine times. This chain links TRBV10-3 with TRBJ1-5, with 9 nucleotides matching TRBD1. The CDR3 contains 14 residues. V dropped 6 bases and J dropped 6; count of bases not matched to a gene: 6. Germline V lookup: CDR1 ENHRY, CDR2 SYGVKD. CDR3 nucleotides: TGTGCCATCAGGGGGACAGGGCATGTTCAGCCCCAGCATTTT. It translates to CAIRGTGHVQPQHF.

This clonotype was counted between two and nine times. This chain uses TRBV5-6 with TRBJ2-3; the D gene is possibly TRBD2 (6 bases). The V gene lost 0 bases and the J gene lost 3 bases, with 14 bases spanning the gap. Germline CDR1 and CDR2: SGHDT and YYEEEE. The CDR3 runs 16 residues. DNA of the CDR3: TGTGCCAGCAGCTTGGTTGGGGCGGGGACTACAGATACGCAGTATTTT. Its protein product is CASSLVGAGTTDTQYF. Using reference TRBV5-6 and TRBJ2-3 for the parts outside the CDR3, the full variable domain is DAGVTQSPTHLIKTRGQQVTLRCSPKSGHDTVSWYQQALGQGPQFIFQYYEEEERQRGNFPDRFSGHQFPNYSSELNVNALLLGDSALYLCASSLVGAGTTDTQYFGPGTRLTVL.

In this sample, this clonotype turned up a few times. The gene calls are TRBV6-5 and TRBJ2-2; 7 nucleotides agree with TRBD1. This CDR3 is built from 15 residues. V shed 2 bases, J shed 3 bases, and the junction held 3 bases outside the gene matches. Germline loops: CDR1 MNHEY, CDR2 SVGAGI. CDR3 residues: CASSYGTVDTGELFF. The CDR3 nucleotides read TGTGCCAGCAGTTACGGGACAGTAGACACCGGGGAGCTGTTTTTT.

The genes are TRBV5-1 and TRBJ2-1, with 8 bases fitting TRBD2. CDR3 length: 15 amino acids. V lost 4 bases and J lost 11; bases outside the gene matches: 14. Germline CDR1 is SGHRS and CDR2 is YFSETQ. The CDR3 DNA is TGCGCCAGCAGCCTTACTAGCGGCGGGCCGGGTCAGCAGTTCTTC. This sequence encodes CASSLTSGGPGQQFF. Full variable domain (rest looked up from reference TRBV5-1 and TRBJ2-1): KAGVTQTPRYLIKTRGQQVTLSCSPISGHRSVSWYQQTPGQGLQFLFEYFSETQRNKGNFPGRFSGRQFSNSRSEMNVSTLELGDSALYLCASSLTSGGPGQQFFGPGTRLTVL.

This clonotype showed up just a few times. The chain recombines TRBV7-2 with TRBJ2-1; D remains ambiguous. Germline V gene lookup returns CDR1 SGHTA and CDR2 FQGNSA. CDR3 length equals 11 residues. Trimming shortened V by 8 bases and J by 7 bases, and 9 bases separated the two germline ends. CDR3 nucleotides: TGTGCCAGCCATACCGGGAATGAGCAGTTCTTC. Translating it yields CASHTGNEQFF.

This clonotype has just a few counts. The genes are TRBV5-6 and TRBJ1-1, with 7 bases aligning to TRBD1. Germline V gene data show CDR1 as SGHDT and CDR2 as YYEEEE. This CDR3 is 13 amino acids long. With 4 bases clipped from V and 6 bases from J, the junction kept 6 bases outside the gene matches. For the CDR3, the DNA is TGTGCCAGCAGCCCCAGGAGGGGGCCTGAAGCTTTCTTT. Amino acid sequence: CASSPRRGPEAFF.

V is TRBV5-1 and J is TRBJ2-1; weak D call: TRBD2 (5 bases). V lost 3 bases and J 6 bases, leaving 10 bases between the germline ends. Germline V gene lookup returns CDR1 SGHRS and CDR2 YFSETQ. The CDR3 extends over 13 amino acids. Written as DNA, the CDR3 is TGCGCCAGCAGCTCCGAGGGTTTCAATGAGCAGTTCTTC. Translated, it gives CASSSEGFNEQFF.

This clonotype was counted between two and nine times. The chain combines TRBV11-2 with TRBJ2-2; no definite D call. The CDR3 is made up of 14 amino acids. Germline V gene data show CDR1 as SGHAT and CDR2 as FQNNGV. The V and J ends lost 2 bases and 6 bases respectively, with 10 bases between them. The CDR3 nucleotides are TGTGCCAGCAGCTTATACCGGGTCGCCGGGGAGCTGTTTTTT. It encodes CASSLYRVAGELFF.

This clonotype was counted ten times or more. This sequence joins TRBV6-4 and TRBJ2-3, with D possibly matching TRBD2 (6 bases). This CDR3 has 14 amino acids. V lost 3 bases and J 0 bases, leaving 7 bases between the germline ends. The V gene's germline CDR1 is MRHNA and CDR2 SNTAGT. The CDR3 DNA reads as TGTGCCAGCAGTGAAGGGACTAGCACAGATACGCAGTATTTT. Translating it yields CASSEGTSTDTQYF.

The table lists this clonotype with a few counts. The rearrangement links TRBV28 to TRBJ2-1; the D gene could be TRBD1 or TRBD2 (5 bases each). The CDR3 length is 15 residues. The ends were cut back, 5 bases at V and 4 bases at J, with 15 bases in the middle. CDR1 MDHEN and CDR2 SYDVKM come from the germline V gene. The CDR3 nucleotides are TGTGCCAGCAGTCCCACCGGGACGGTATACAATGAGCAGTTCTTC. Encoded protein: CASSPTGTVYNEQFF.